The clone carrying this T cell receptor beta chain appeared a few times. V dropped 4 bases and J dropped 9 bases, with 15 bases sitting between them. Germline CDR1 SGHRS, CDR2 YFSETQ. The CDR3 length is 13 residues. These data are taken from a study of cytomegalovirus exposure and HLA in healthy donors. This PCR relied on a set of 60 Vbeta primers and 13 Jbeta primers. Measured with immunoSEQ multiplex PCR; TCRdb has only the in-frame clones, and not every one. The profile shows over 50,000 clones, 70% to 80% of them singletons. This TCR derives from a man aged 45-60 years in good health and CMV-seropositive. Sequenced: PBMCs. The chain uses TRBV5-1 and TRBJ2-3; possibly TRBD2 for D (6 bases). CDR3 in amino acids: CASSQLLEGTQYF. The CDR3 nucleotides read TGCGCCAGCAGCCAGTTGCTGGAGGGGACGCAGTATTTT.